This T cell receptor beta chain was observed in a study of blood T cells in healthy people across ages. Primers used in a second PCR of about 6 to 11 cycles were a sample-barcoded 5' primer and a J-beta primer mix. TCRdb reanalysed the 5' RACE reads using MiXCR and keeps one entry per CDR3 protein. The table shows approximately 1,700,000 distinct CDR3 sequences, with roughly 43% occurring only once. The CDR3 is 15 residues long. Trimming at V came to 6 bases and at J to 5 bases, leaving 9 bases not matched to a gene. The V gene's germline CDR1 is SQVTM and CDR2 ANQGSEA. In its sample, this clonotype was seen many times.

The chain links TRBV29-1 to TRBJ2-3, with 12 bases fitting TRBD2. The sequence was obtained from a human donor in good health. Sample: blood. The CDR3 loop reads CSVKTSGGWRDTQYF. In DNA form, the CDR3 reads TGCAGCGTCAAGACTAGCGGGGGCTGGAGAGATACGCAGTATTTT.